A single sample gave rise to the 20 T cell receptor beta chains below, sequenced in a study of neurological immune-mediated disorders (dated by TCRdb to the late 2010s). Receptor libraries were prepared by 5' RACE. The sample was run on an Illumina HiSeq 2500. In-frame beta chains were kept once TCRdb had trimmed the public reads at Q25 with fastp and called clones with MiXCR. Rows are combined by CDR3 protein, so each entry shows the most common genes and DNA. The sample contains approximately 37,000 distinct CDR3 sequences, 3% to 3.5% of them found a single time. In total, the top ten clones hold approximately 7.5% of the sample. Per the publication, the time point label means: longitudinal time-point 1 (baseline). The material sequenced was PBMCs. The receptors were gathered from a woman aged 55-75 years with multiple sclerosis.

This clonotype appeared a few times. V and J are TRBV20-1 and TRBJ2-1; 9 bases align to TRBD2. From germline, CDR1 is DFQATT and CDR2 SNEGSKA (reference sequence). The CDR3 extends over 16 amino acids. Unmatched junction bases numbered 6, after V lost 0 bases and J lost 3 bases. CDR3 nucleotide sequence: TGCAGTGCTAGAGATAGGGGACTAGCACACTACAATGAGCAGTTCTTC. Its protein product is CSARDRGLAHYNEQFF.

There are many counts of this clonotype. The rearrangement links TRBV5-1 to TRBJ2-7; possibly TRBD1 for D (6 bases). CDR3 length: 14 residues. The germline gives CDR1 SGHRS, CDR2 YFSETQ. Trimming removed 3 bases at V and 1 base at J, with 11 bases between. This CDR3 reads CASSYEQGSYEQYF. The CDR3 DNA is TGCGCCAGCAGCTATGAACAGGGATCCTACGAGCAGTACTTC.

As regards this clonotype: This clone may be a read error of a much larger clone one base away. This rearrangement joins TRBV5-1 to TRBJ2-5, with TRBD1 as a possible D gene (6 bases). The CDR3 loop spans 15 amino acids. Germline V CDR1 and CDR2: SGHRS, YFSETQ. The chain's CDR3 is CASRTGSRQEETEYF. The CDR3 nucleotides read TGCGCCAGCAGGACAGGATCTAGGCAGGAAGAGACCGAGTACTTC. Supplemented by reference TRBV5-1 and TRBJ2-5, the full variable domain reads KAGVTQTPRYLIKTRGQQVTLSCSPISGHRSVSWYQQTPGQGLQFLFEYFSETQRNKGNFPGRFSGRQFSNSRSEMNVSTLELGDSALYLCASRTGSRQEETEYFGPGTRLLVL.

This clonotype was seen ten or more times. The chain employs TRBV5-6 and TRBJ1-1; TRBD1 might be the D (5 bases). The CDR3 has 15 residues. Germline values: CDR1 SGHDT, CDR2 YYEEEE. Trimming took off 0 bases at V and 1 base at J, with 10 bases between the two ends. The CDR3 region is CASSLGGAGNTEAFF. CDR3 sequence (DNA): TGTGCCAGCAGCTTGGGAGGGGCGGGGAACACTGAAGCTTTCTTT.

This clonotype was counted ten times or more. The J gene is TRBJ2-1, the V gene TRBV12-3 or TRBV12-4; D remains ambiguous. The V end lost 6 bases, the J end lost 10 bases, and 10 bases lay between the germline ends. The CDR3 has 11 residues. The CDR3 region has the DNA TGTGCCAGCAGAGACTTGGTGGAGCAGTTCTTC. Translation: CASRDLVEQFF.

The table lists this clonotype with many counts. This chain connects TRBV7-2 to TRBJ2-3; 9 bases are shared with TRBD2. The CDR3 totals 15 residues. The V and J ends lost 1 base and 4 bases, in that order; junction bases with no gene match: 3. CDR1 and CDR2 from the germline V gene are SGHTA and FQGNSA. The CDR3 protein is CASSLERGVADTQYF. The CDR3 nucleotides read TGTGCCAGCAGCTTAGAGCGGGGGGTAGCAGATACGCAGTATTTT. The full variable domain, completed using reference TRBV7-2 and TRBJ2-3, is GAGVSQSPSNKVTEKGKDVELRCDPISGHTALYWYRQSLGQGLEFLIYFQGNSAPDKSGLPSDRFSAERTGGSVSTLTIQRTQQEDSAVYLCASSLERGVADTQYFGPGTRLTVL.

This clonotype was detected ten times or more. The rearrangement joins TRBV7-8 to TRBJ1-5; 8 bases agree with TRBD1. CDR1 is SGHVS and CDR2 is FQNEAQ in the germline V gene. J gave up 6 bases and V 0 bases, and 4 bases lay outside the gene matches. The CDR3 is 15 residues long. CDR3 bases: TGTGCCAGCAGCTTAGCCCCAGGGGGCGGTCAGCCCCAGCATTTT. Translating gives CASSLAPGGGQPQHF. The whole variable domain, filled in from reference TRBV7-8 and TRBJ1-5, reads GAGVSQSPRYKVAKRGQDVALRCDPISGHVSLFWYQQALGQGPEFLTYFQNEAQLDKSGLPSDRFFAERPEGSVSTLKIQRTQQEDSAVYLCASSLAPGGGQPQHFGDGTRLSIL.

This clonotype was counted a few times. The chain joins TRBV20-1 to TRBJ2-3; D is unresolved. Germline-derived CDR1 and CDR2 are DFQATT and SNEGSKA (reference sequence). This CDR3 has 14 amino acids. Deletions cut 0 bases from V and 0 bases from J, with 7 bases between. CDR3: CSAREVGSTDTQYF. Written as DNA, the CDR3 is TGCAGTGCTAGAGAGGTGGGAAGCACAGATACGCAGTATTTT.

V is TRBV7-2 and J is TRBJ2-3, with D perhaps matching TRBD2 (5 bases). V was clipped by 5 bases and J by 5 bases, with 8 bases between them. This CDR3 comprises 12 residues. The germline V gene encodes CDR1 SGHTA and CDR2 FQGNSA. The CDR3 reads CASSLREDTQYF. CDR3 DNA sequence: TGTGCCAGCAGCCTGAGGGAAGATACGCAGTATTTT. Combining the CDR3 with reference TRBV7-2 and TRBJ2-3 gives the whole variable domain GAGVSQSPSNKVTEKGKDVELRCDPISGHTALYWYRQSLGQGLEFLIYFQGNSAPDKSGLPSDRFSAERTGGSVSTLTIQRTQQEDSAVYLCASSLREDTQYFGPGTRLTVL.

In this sample, this clonotype turned up many times. The chain combines TRBV9 with TRBJ1-2; no definite D call. The germline V and J ends were trimmed by 4 bases and 3 bases, with 10 bases remaining between them. The CDR3 totals 13 residues. The germline V gene encodes CDR1 SGDLS and CDR2 YYNGEE. The CDR3 DNA sequence: TGTGCCAGCAGCCTCCAAGTTGACTATGGCTACACCTTC. Its protein is CASSLQVDYGYTF. Full variable domain (rest looked up from reference TRBV9 and TRBJ1-2): DSGVTQTPKHLITATGQRVTLRCSPRSGDLSVYWYQQSLDQGLQFLIQYYNGEERAKGNILERFSAQQFPDLHSELNLSSLELGDSALYFCASSLQVDYGYTFGSGTRLTVV.

There are many counts of this clonotype. The chain recombines TRBV11-2 with TRBJ2-1, with 10 positions matching TRBD2. CDR1 and CDR2 from the germline V gene are SGHAT and FQNNGV. The V and J ends lost 2 bases and 2 bases, in that order; junction bases with no gene match: 6. The CDR3 is made up of 17 amino acids. The CDR3: CASSLHRLAGAYNEQFF. CDR3 nucleotide sequence: TGTGCCAGCAGCTTACACCGACTAGCGGGTGCCTACAATGAGCAGTTCTTC. Filled out from reference TRBV11-2 and TRBJ2-1, the complete variable domain reads EAGVAQSPRYKIIEKRQSVAFWCNPISGHATLYWYQQILGQGPKLLIQFQNNGVVDDSQLPKDRFSAERLKGVDSTLKIQPAKLEDSAVYLCASSLHRLAGAYNEQFFGPGTRLTVL.

The table lists this clonotype with many counts. This chain connects TRBV20-1 to TRBJ2-1; weak D call: TRBD2 (6 bases). Looked up from germline, CDR1 is DFQATT and CDR2 is SNEGSKA (reference sequence). The CDR3 totals 14 residues. CDR3 amino acids: CAGSVGGPKNEQFF. The CDR3 DNA reads as TGCGCGGGGAGTGTGGGGGGACCCAAGAATGAGCAGTTCTTC.

The CDR3 coding sequence is TGTGCCAGCAGCTTAGAATGGAGGTCGGATAACTACTATGGCTACACCTTC. Its translation: CASSLEWRSDNYYGYTF. J is TRBJ1-2 and V is TRBV7-6, with no clear D. CDR1 and CDR2 from the germline V gene are SGHVS and FNYEAQ. V lost 1 base and J lost 3, with 18 bases in between. The CDR3 totals 17 residues.

This clonotype was seen repeatedly, ten times or more. V is TRBV6-5 and J is TRBJ2-7; TRBD1 matches 7 bases. Germline loops: CDR1 MNHEY, CDR2 SVGAGI. This CDR3 has 16 residues. The trim removed 6 bases at V and 2 bases at J, leaving 13 bases unmatched. The CDR3 region has the DNA TGTGCCAGCAGCAGGTCACAGGGGCCGCCAACCTACGAGCAGTACTTC. It encodes CASSRSQGPPTYEQYF.

There are many counts of this clonotype. The CDR3 reads CASSKAGVSYNEQFF. The DNA of the CDR3 is TGTGCCAGCAGTAAGGCGGGGGTCTCCTACAATGAGCAGTTCTTC. The chain recombines TRBV11-1 with TRBJ2-1, with TRBD2 matching 7 bases. The CDR3 consists of 15 residues. CDR1 is SGHAT and CDR2 is FQDESV in the germline V gene (reference sequence). The trim removed 6 bases at V and 0 bases at J, leaving 5 bases unmatched. The whole variable domain, filled in from reference TRBV11-1 and TRBJ2-1, reads EAEVAQSPRYKITEKSQAVAFWCDPISGHATLYWYRQILGQGPELLVQFQDESVVDDSQLPKDRFSAERLKGVDSTLKIQPAELGDSAMYLCASSKAGVSYNEQFFGPGTRLTVL.

This clonotype showed up many times. The chain joins TRBV5-1 to TRBJ2-2; unclear D gene. The germline V gene encodes CDR1 SGHRS and CDR2 YFSETQ. V lost 0 bases and J 5 bases, leaving 8 bases between the germline ends. There are 14 residues in the CDR3. CDR3 DNA sequence: TGCGCCAGCAGCTTGGCCGCCCAGACCGGGGAGCTGTTTTTT. Protein product: CASSLAAQTGELFF.

The sample holds many counts of this clonotype. The DNA of the CDR3 is TGTGCCAGCAGCTTTTGGCAGGCCGCCTACGAGCAGTACTTC. This translates into CASSFWQAAYEQYF. The genes are TRBV5-6 and TRBJ2-7, with no clear D. Trimming shortened V by 2 bases and J by 2 bases, and 11 bases separated the two germline ends. The CDR3 totals 14 residues. The germline CDR1 and CDR2 sequences are SGHDT and YYEEEE.

This clonotype was seen repeatedly, ten times or more. The V call is TRBV5-1, the J call TRBJ2-2; 12 bases line up with TRBD2. CDR1 and CDR2 (germline): SGHRS, YFSETQ. The junction had 13 bases not matched to a gene; V was cut back by 5 bases and J by 2 bases. This CDR3 is 19 amino acids long. In DNA, the CDR3 is TGCGCCAGCAGGATCGGGCGACTAGCGGGGGCCTTAAACACCGGGGAGCTGTTTTTT. It encodes CASRIGRLAGALNTGELFF.

In its sample, this clonotype was seen many times. The genes are TRBV20-1 and TRBJ1-4; TRBD1 might be the D (6 bases). From germline, CDR1 is DFQATT and CDR2 SNEGSKA (reference sequence). The CDR3 runs to 17 residues. V was shortened by 2 bases and J by 0 bases, with 16 bases between the two germline ends. The CDR3 protein is CSARQLTGVATNEKLFF. In DNA form, the CDR3 reads TGCAGTGCTAGACAACTGACAGGAGTTGCAACTAATGAAAAACTGTTTTTT.

This clonotype was seen many times. The V and J genes are TRBV12-3 or TRBV12-4 and TRBJ1-1; D unclear. V shed 3 bases and J shed 3 bases, with 8 bases lying between them. The CDR3 has 13 residues. The CDR3 nucleotides are TGTGCCAGCAGTTTTCAGGCGGACACTGAAGCTTTCTTT. Protein sequence: CASSFQADTEAFF.